Each of the 22 T cell receptor beta chains below was sequenced from the same sample in a study of OX40 agonist ivuxolimab in advanced cancers. Repertoires were generated with immunoSEQ multiplex PCR, while TCRdb's copy carries only in-frame clones and drops some. Among nearly 35,000 clones listed, about 92% were seen once. This specimen consisted of CD4+ or CD8+ T cells sorted from blood, obtained in a trial of the OX40 agonist ivuxolimab. The receptor source for this set is an adult with an advanced solid tumor such as melanoma, head and neck, liver or kidney cancer.

This sequence joins TRBV18 and TRBJ2-7, with TRBD2 matching over 8 bases. The CDR3 is made up of 19 amino acids. The germline gives CDR1 KGHSH, CDR2 LQKENI. Trimming at V came to 3 bases and at J to 5 bases, leaving 21 bases not matched to a gene. The CDR3 DNA is TGTGCCAGCTCACCTCGGGGGGGCCACAGTCCCGGGACTTCCCACGAGCAGTACTTC. It specifies CASSPRGGHSPGTSHEQYF.

The rearrangement links TRBV7-2 to TRBJ2-7; D is undetermined. This CDR3 is built from 14 residues. V was trimmed by 1 base and J by 2 bases, leaving 9 bases between them. The V gene's germline CDR1 is SGHTA and CDR2 FQGNSA. CDR3 region: CASSLVPGPYEQYF. CDR3 DNA sequence: TGTGCCAGCAGCTTAGTACCAGGACCCTACGAGCAGTACTTC.

The table lists this clone with a few counts. The V and J genes are TRBV10-1 and TRBJ2-3; 15 positions agree with TRBD2. Germline CDR1 WNHNN, CDR2 SYGVQD (reference sequence). Trimming took 6 bases from V and 4 from J; bases not matched to a gene: 17. The CDR3 is made up of 20 amino acids. The CDR3 region is CASRVQGLAGGLGIADTQYF. CDR3 sequence (DNA): TGCGCCAGCAGGGTACAAGGACTAGCGGGAGGGCTTGGTATTGCAGATACGCAGTATTTT.

The chain joins TRBV7-9 to TRBJ2-1; 10 bases map to TRBD2. This CDR3 contains 16 residues. V shed 2 bases, J shed 13 bases, and the junction held 14 bases outside the gene matches. Looked up from germline, CDR1 is SEHNR and CDR2 is FQNEAQ (reference sequence). The CDR3 DNA follows: TGTGCCAGCAGCTTATTGACGGTGACTAGCGGGCCAGTTCAGTTCTTC. This gives the protein CASSLLTVTSGPVQFF.

The chain employs TRBV28 and TRBJ2-5, with D maybe TRBD2 (5 bases). Near its end, the DNA agrees better with TRBJ2-7, so the J call may be wrong. CDR1 is MDHEN and CDR2 is SYDVKM in the germline V gene. The CDR3 runs to 13 residues. Here the CDR3 reads CASSPGIPYEQYF. The CDR3 DNA reads as TGTGCCAGCAGTCCGGGGATCCCCTACGAGCAGTACTTC.

The rearrangement uses TRBV4-3 and TRBJ2-7; D could derive from TRBD1 or TRBD2 (5 bases each). This CDR3 has 14 residues. With 0 bases removed from V and 2 bases from J, the gap between germline ends came to 8 bases. Germline V gives CDR1 LGHNA, CDR2 YSLEER. The CDR3 spells CASSQDRGAYEQYF. The CDR3 coding sequence is TGCGCCAGCAGCCAAGACAGAGGGGCCTACGAGCAGTACTTC.

V usage is TRBV4-1 and J usage is TRBJ1-5, with 7 bases that match TRBD1. This CDR3 region has 16 residues. Germline CDR1 and CDR2: MGHRA and YSYEKL. CDR3 protein: CEECQGEPYSNQPQHF. The DNA of the CDR3 is TGCGAAGAGTGCCAGGGGGAACCCTATAGCAATCAGCCCCAGCATTTT.

This sequence joins TRBV28 and TRBJ1-2; D perhaps matches TRBD1 (5 bases). CDR1 is MDHEN and CDR2 is SYDVKM in the germline V gene. The CDR3 is 14 residues long. V lost 6 bases, J lost 8 bases, and 19 bases lay in between. The CDR3 loop is CASSSGADYQGYTF. CDR3 DNA sequence: TGTGCCAGCAGCTCCGGGGCCGATTACCAAGGCTACACCTTC.

Only one count was recorded for this clone. The chain uses TRBV27 and TRBJ1-2; maybe TRBD1 (5 bases). Germline-derived CDR1 and CDR2 are MNHEY and SMNVEV (reference sequence). This CDR3 is 14 amino acids long. V lost 5 bases, J lost 8 bases, and 18 bases lay in between. The CDR3 spells CASSTGLGFNGYTF. DNA for the CDR3: TGTGCCAGCAGTACAGGACTTGGTTTTAACGGCTACACCTTC.

In DNA, the CDR3 is TGTGCCAGCAGCAACTCTTCCGGGACAGGGGTTGGTGAGGGCTACACCTTC. Protein sequence: CASSNSSGTGVGEGYTF. J is TRBJ1-2 and V is TRBV21-1; TRBD1, the D gene given by the table, was not confirmed from the DNA. TRBV21-1 is termed a pseudogene. This CDR3 has 17 amino acids.

The V gene is TRBV28, the J gene TRBJ1-3; the D is unclear. CDR3 length equals 14 residues. Germline CDR1 MDHEN, CDR2 SYDVKM. V shed 3 bases and J shed 4 bases, with 10 bases lying between them. The chain's CDR3 is CASSFPGTGNTIYF. As DNA, the CDR3 is TGTGCCAGCAGTTTTCCGGGTACCGGAAACACCATATATTTT. Drawing the rest from reference TRBV28 and TRBJ1-3, the complete variable domain is DVKVTQSSRYLVKRTGEKVFLECVQDMDHENMFWYRQDPGLGLRLIYFSYDVKMKEKGDIPEGYSVSREKKERFSLILESASTNQTSMYLCASSFPGTGNTIYFGEGSWLTVV.

The chain employs TRBV5-4 and TRBJ1-1; D gene unclear. The CDR3 is 14 amino acids. Trimming took off 0 bases at V and 3 bases at J, with 9 bases between the two ends. Germline V gene sequence: CDR1 SGHNT, CDR2 YYREEE (reference sequence). CDR3 nucleotides: TGTGCCAGCAGCTTGGCCATCTGGGACACTGAAGCTTTCTTT. This sequence encodes CASSLAIWDTEAFF.

With regard to this clone: At one boundary the junction diverges from the germline segment, which might be a read error. The chain joins TRBV4-3 to TRBJ2-6; the D is unclear. CDR1 is LGHNA and CDR2 is YSLEER in the germline V gene. The CDR3 is 13 amino acids. CDR3 region: CASSQGGTNVLTF. DNA of the CDR3: TGCGCCAGCAGCCAAGGTGGGACCAACGTCCTGACTTTC.

V is TRBV29-1 and J is TRBJ1-1, with 9 bases that match TRBD1. J was trimmed by 1 base and V by 6 bases; bases with no gene match: 3. The germline V gene has CDR1 SQVTM and CDR2 ANQGSEA. The CDR3 covers 13 residues. Here the CDR3 DNA reads TGCAGCGTGATGGACAGGGGGAACACTGAAGCTTTCTTT. It encodes CSVMDRGNTEAFF.

The chain combines TRBV6-1 with TRBJ2-3; D tentatively reads TRBD1 or TRBD2 (6 bases each). Germline CDR1 and CDR2: MNHNS and SASEGT. The V end was cut by 4 bases, the J end by 1 base, with 18 bases between. The CDR3 length is 17 residues. This chain's CDR3 is CASSGTVGGGGTDTQYF. The CDR3 region has the DNA TGTGCCAGCAGTGGCACCGTGGGGGGCGGCGGCACAGATACGCAGTATTTT.

The chain couples TRBV6-5 to TRBJ2-7; 7 bases fit TRBD2. This CDR3 is built from 14 residues. Losses at the gene ends were 4 bases for V and 2 bases for J; bases not matched to a gene: 5. Germline V gives CDR1 MNHEY, CDR2 SVGAGI. The CDR3 nucleotides read TGTGCCAGCAGTTCTACTAGCGTAACCTACGAGCAGTACTTC. Translated, it gives CASSSTSVTYEQYF.

This clone has only a few counts. V usage is TRBV2 and J usage is TRBJ1-1, with D unclear. The V gene lost 3 bases and the J gene lost 0 bases, with 5 bases spanning the gap. This CDR3 region has 13 residues. In germline, CDR1 is SNHLY, CDR2 FYNNEI. The CDR3 reads CASSDRLNTEAFF. The CDR3 nucleotides read TGTGCCAGCAGTGACAGATTGAACACTGAAGCTTTCTTT.

The chain is built from TRBV7-2 and TRBJ1-1; D remains unclear. Trimming took 5 bases from V and 12 from J, leaving 13 bases between them. Looked up from germline, CDR1 is SGHTA and CDR2 is FQGNSA. CDR3 length equals 11 residues. The CDR3 is CASSNPRVPFF. As DNA, the CDR3 is TGTGCCAGCAGCAACCCGCGGGTGCCTTTCTTT.

The CDR3 bases are TGTGCCAGCAGCTTAGGAGCCGTAATGTACGAGCAGTACTTC. Amino acid sequence: CASSLGAVMYEQYF. The chain combines TRBV13 with TRBJ2-7; D gene ambiguous. Germline CDR1 PRHDT, CDR2 FYEKMQ (reference sequence). The CDR3 totals 14 residues. V was pared by 0 bases and J by 4 bases, with 10 bases between.

The genes are TRBV27 and TRBJ2-7; D gene unclear. Trimming left V 3 bases short and J 5 bases short, with 11 bases between. Germline CDR1 and CDR2: MNHEY and SMNVEV (reference sequence). This CDR3 contains 13 residues. Here the CDR3 reads CASSFFRRDEQYF. DNA for the CDR3: TGTGCCAGCAGTTTTTTTAGACGTGACGAGCAGTACTTC.

The V gene is TRBV28, the J gene TRBJ2-7; no clear D. This CDR3 is built from 17 residues. Germline V gives CDR1 MDHEN, CDR2 SYDVKM. Deletions cut 3 bases from V and 0 bases from J, with 18 bases between. DNA of the CDR3: TGTGCCAGCAGTTTCCCAACCGTCGGCCGGGCCTCCTACGAGCAGTACTTC. This encodes CASSFPTVGRASYEQYF.

CDR3 DNA sequence: TGTGCCAGCAGCTTAGGACAAGTGGACGAGCAGTACTTC. Translating it yields CASSLGQVDEQYF. The chain couples TRBV7-6 to TRBJ2-7, with D uncertain. Per the germline V gene, CDR1 is SGHVS and CDR2 is FNYEAQ. With 1 base removed from V and 5 bases from J, the gap between germline ends came to 9 bases. This CDR3 is 13 amino acids long.